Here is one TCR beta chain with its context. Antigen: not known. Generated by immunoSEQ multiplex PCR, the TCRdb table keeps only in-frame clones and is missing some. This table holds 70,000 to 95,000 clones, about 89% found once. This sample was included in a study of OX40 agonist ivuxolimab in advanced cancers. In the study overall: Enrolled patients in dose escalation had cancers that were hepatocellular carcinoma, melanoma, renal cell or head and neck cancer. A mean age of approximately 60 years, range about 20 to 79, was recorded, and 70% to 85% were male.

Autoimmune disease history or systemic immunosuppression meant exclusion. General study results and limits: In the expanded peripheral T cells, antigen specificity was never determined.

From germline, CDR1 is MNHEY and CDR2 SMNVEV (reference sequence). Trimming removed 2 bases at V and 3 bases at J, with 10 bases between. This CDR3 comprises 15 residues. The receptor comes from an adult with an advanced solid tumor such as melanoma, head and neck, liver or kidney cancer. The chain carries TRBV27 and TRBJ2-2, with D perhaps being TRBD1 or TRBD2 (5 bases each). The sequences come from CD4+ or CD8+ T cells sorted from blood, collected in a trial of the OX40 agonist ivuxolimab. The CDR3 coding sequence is TGTGCCAGCAGTTTAAAGGGGACCTACACCGGGGAGCTGTTTTTT. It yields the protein CASSLKGTYTGELFF.